This T cell receptor beta chain was observed in a study of blood T cell repertoires in COVID-19. This CDR3 comprises 13 residues. With V trimmed by 1 base and J by 17 bases, 8 bases remained unmatched. Here immunoSEQ multiplex PCR was the method, and the copy in TCRdb shows in-frame clones only, minus some. Here the sample spans 40,000 to 55,000 clones, around 80% being singletons. The sequenced sample consisted of peripheral blood. The V gene is TRBV12-3 or TRBV12-4, the J gene TRBJ1-6; 7 nucleotides match TRBD1. This clonotype originated in a human donor in a cohort sampled during active COVID-19. Written as DNA, the CDR3 is TGTGCCAGCAGTTTAGATACGGACAGGTTGGTCCACTTT. This gives the protein CASSLDTDRLVHF.